The T cell receptor beta chain described here comes from a study of T cells in Graves' hyperthyroidism and ophthalmopathy. Study details: Peripheral blood collection took place at initial diagnosis, before any treatment.

Uncontrolled infections, other autoimmune diseases, pregnancy or lactation led to exclusion of patients. A remark on this clonotype: Its antigen is not known.

The CDR3 is made up of 14 amino acids. CDR1 is MNHEY and CDR2 is SVGEGT in the germline V gene. V lost 8 bases to trimming and J lost 5 bases, with 18 bases between them. The source material, RNA transcripts, was used to amplify TCR beta CDR3 regions. First-round RT-PCR of the TCR CDR3 relied on the HTBI primer set. TCRdb itself ran the multiplex PCR reads through MiXCR, one entry per CDR3 protein. In the table there are some 600,000 distinct CDR3 sequences, more than 11% of which are singletons. Findings and limits, study-wide: Blood also contained most expanded thyroid clonotypes above 0.001.

The rearrangement uses TRBV6-2 or TRBV6-3 and TRBJ2-5; D may be TRBD2 (6 bases). Sequencing was carried out using blood. The TCR sequence derives from a woman aged 25-40 years with Graves' hyperthyroidism that later progressed to Graves' ophthalmopathy. This CDR3 reads CASSPERGGETQYF. CDR3 sequence (DNA): TGTGCCAGCTCACCGGAAAGGGGAGGTGAGACCCAGTACTTC.